The 2 T cell receptor beta chains in this list originate from one sample, sequenced in a study of PD-L1 blockade in urothelial cancer. Time point described: peripheral blood 6 weeks after treatment start. TCRdb's table, derived via immunoSEQ multiplex PCR, lists solely in-frame clones and lacks some. The table shows 45,000 to 50,000 clones, with about four fifths occurring only once. The source was PBMCs, collected around atezolizumab (anti-PD-L1) treatment. These receptors were obtained from a man aged 65-85 years with urothelial cancer.

This chain uses TRBV9 with TRBJ2-1, with D perhaps TRBD2 (5 bases). Germline CDR1 reads SGDLS; CDR2 reads YYNGEE. The CDR3 runs 16 residues. V lost 2 bases, J lost 0 bases, and 12 bases lay in between. The CDR3 region is CASSVDSAFSYNEQFF. The CDR3 nucleotides read TGTGCCAGCAGCGTTGATAGCGCGTTCTCCTACAATGAGCAGTTCTTC.

The chain is built from TRBV11-2 and TRBJ2-7; D may be TRBD2 (5 bases). Germline CDR1 and CDR2: SGHAT and FQNNGV. The length of the CDR3 is 16 residues. Trimming cost V 2 bases and J 5 bases, with 19 bases left between them. The CDR3 region is CASSLSDRGHRNEQYF. The CDR3 coding sequence is TGTGCCAGCAGCTTATCAGATCGAGGGCATAGAAACGAGCAGTACTTC.